A selection of T cell receptor beta chains follows, all from one sample in a study of blood T cells in healthy people across ages. MiXCR, run by TCRdb on the 5' RACE reads, gives a single entry per CDR3 protein. The top ten clones hold around a sixth of a sample with 550,000 to 700,000 distinct CDR3 sequences, approximately 25% of them seen once. Sequencing was carried out using blood. The receptors derive from a woman aged 70-85 years in good health. Both conserved end residues are part of each CDR3. A D gene is named only where the DNA matches it firmly. Where a row states a size, it is once, few, many or the class of an expanded clone; other rows omit it.

J | V | size | D | CDR3 | DNA
TRBJ2-5 | TRBV7-2 | - | - | CASSAAWETQYF | TGTGCCAGCAGCGCCGCGTGGGAGACCCAGTACTTC
TRBJ2-1 | TRBV28 | - | TRBD2 | CAGSSQLAGNEQFF | TGTGCCGGCAGTTCGCAACTAGCGGGAAATGAGCAGTTCTTC
TRBJ2-2 | TRBV7-9 | - | - | CAISFSGTTGELFF | TGTGCCATCAGCTTTTCGGGGACCACCGGGGAGCTGTTTTTT
TRBJ2-5 | TRBV7-9 | many | TRBD1 | CASSVQGAGETQYF | TGTGCCAGCAGCGTACAGGGGGCAGGGGAGACCCAGTACTTC
TRBJ1-1 | TRBV11-2 | - | - | CASSLRIVGTEAFF | TGTGCCAGCAGCTTGAGGATTGTTGGAACTGAAGCTTTCTTT
TRBJ2-6 | TRBV6-6 | few | TRBD1 | CASSRQGMVSGANVLTF | TGTGCCAGCAGTAGACAGGGAATGGTCTCTGGGGCCAACGTCCTGACTTTC
TRBJ2-1 | TRBV16 | few | - | CASSQPERVGWQFF | TGTGCCAGCAGCCAACCGGAGAGGGTTGGGTGGCAGTTCTTC
TRBJ1-2 | TRBV12-3/TRBV12-4 | - | - | CASSLAQSGYTF | TGTGCCAGCAGTTTAGCACAGTCGGGCTACACCTTC
TRBJ2-7 | TRBV20-1 | - | - | CSANEPNSYEQYF | TGCAGTGCTAATGAGCCTAACTCCTACGAGCAGTACTTC
TRBJ2-5 | TRBV6-5 | - | TRBD1 | CASSYFGQGEETQYF | TGTGCCAGCAGTTACTTCGGCCAGGGGGAAGAGACCCAGTACTTC
TRBJ2-1 | TRBV12-3/TRBV12-4 | - | - | CAITTGSANNEQFF | TGTGCCATTACCACAGGCTCGGCCAACAATGAGCAGTTCTTC
TRBJ2-2 | TRBV5-1 | - | - | CASKYRAGGQDTGELFF | TGCGCCAGCAAGTACCGGGCCGGCGGACAAGACACCGGGGAGCTGTTTTTT
TRBJ2-1 | TRBV18 | - | - | CASSPGDNEQFF | TGTGCCAGCTCACCAGGGGACAATGAGCAGTTCTTC
TRBJ2-7 | TRBV5-1 | - | - | CASTRTAESYEQYF | TGCGCCAGCACCCGGACAGCGGAGTCCTACGAGCAGTACTTC
TRBJ1-1 | TRBV4-2 | few | - | CASSQGGGMNTEAFF | TGTGCCAGCAGCCAAGGGGGCGGAATGAACACTGAAGCTTTCTTT
TRBJ1-2 | TRBV20-1 | - | - | CSAGRDMLYGYTF | TGCAGTGCTGGCAGGGACATGCTCTATGGCTACACCTTC
TRBJ2-1 | TRBV3-1 | few | TRBD2 | CASRRTSGGNNEQFF | TGTGCCAGCAGGCGGACTAGCGGGGGGAACAATGAGCAGTTCTTC
TRBJ1-2 | TRBV6-1 | few | - | CASSAFQENLNYGYTF | TGTGCCAGCAGTGCCTTTCAGGAGAACCTTAACTATGGCTACACCTTC
TRBJ2-3 | TRBV20-1 | - | TRBD2 | CSAKLAGGNTDTQYF | TGCAGTGCTAAGCTAGCGGGGGGAAACACAGATACGCAGTATTTT
TRBJ2-5 | TRBV18 | - | - | CASSPRTALETQYF | TGTGCCAGCTCACCACGGACAGCGCTAGAGACCCAGTACTTC
TRBJ2-7 | TRBV7-2 | - | TRBD2 | CASSWGLADYEQYF | TGTGCCAGCAGCTGGGGACTAGCAGACTACGAGCAGTACTTC
TRBJ2-5 | TRBV20-1 | - | TRBD1 | CSARGTGARTQYF | TGCAGTGCTAGGGGGACAGGGGCCCGGACCCAGTACTTC
TRBJ1-2 | TRBV9 | few | - | CASSVSAGAVYGYTF | TGTGCCAGCAGCGTATCTGCAGGGGCTGTCTATGGCTACACCTTC
TRBJ1-5 | TRBV7-2 | few | - | CASSPQRGNNQPQHF | TGTGCCAGCAGCCCCCAGCGTGGAAACAATCAGCCCCAGCATTTT
TRBJ2-1 | TRBV12-3/TRBV12-4 | - | TRBD2 | CASSLQRGAGNEQFF | TGTGCCAGCAGTTTACAGCGGGGGGCGGGGAATGAGCAGTTCTTC
TRBJ2-7 | TRBV25-1 | - | TRBD1 | CASSTDRGEQYF | TGTGCCAGCAGTACGGACAGGGGAGAGCAGTACTTC
TRBJ2-1 | TRBV16 | - | - | CASSRVMADGNEQFF | TGTGCCAGCAGCCGGGTTATGGCCGATGGGAATGAGCAGTTCTTC
TRBJ1-2 | TRBV10-3 | few | TRBD1 | CAISEQTGYYGYTF | TGTGCCATCAGTGAGCAGACAGGGTACTATGGCTACACCTTC
TRBJ2-1 | TRBV4-1 | few | TRBD2 | CASSLGLAGGLSNEQFF | TGCGCCAGCAGCCTGGGACTAGCGGGGGGGCTGAGCAATGAGCAGTTCTTC
TRBJ2-5 | TRBV5-1 | - | - | CASGAQSFRETQYF | TGCGCCAGCGGCGCCCAGAGTTTCCGGGAGACCCAGTACTTC
TRBJ2-3 | TRBV5-5 | - | - | CASSSGIGADTQYF | TGTGCCAGCAGCTCCGGGATTGGCGCAGATACGCAGTATTTT
TRBJ2-7 | TRBV4-2 | few | - | CASSKPPDSEQYF | TGTGCCAGCAGTAAGCCACCGGATTCCGAGCAGTACTTC
TRBJ2-2 | TRBV5-1 | - | TRBD2 | CASSPGTSGNTGELFF | TGCGCCAGCAGCCCCGGGACTAGCGGGAACACCGGGGAGCTGTTTTTT
TRBJ1-4 | TRBV6-6 | few | TRBD1 | CASVRDRRILNEKLFF | TGTGCCAGCGTAAGGGACAGACGGATTTTGAATGAAAAACTGTTTTTT
TRBJ2-7 | TRBV20-1 | - | - | CSAWDTSSYEQYF | TGCAGTGCCTGGGACACCTCATCCTACGAGCAGTACTTC
TRBJ1-1 | TRBV7-2 | few | - | CASSLGMASTEAFF | TGTGCCAGCAGCTTAGGGATGGCTAGCACTGAAGCTTTCTTT
TRBJ2-5 | TRBV10-3 | few | - | CAISGLPGETQYF | TGTGCCATCAGCGGACTCCCGGGGGAGACCCAGTACTTC
TRBJ1-2 | TRBV20-1 | few | TRBD1 | CSPRTVGTGGSGYGYTF | TGCAGCCCCCGCACCGTTGGGACAGGGGGCTCGGGCTATGGCTACACCTTC
TRBJ1-6 | TRBV5-6 | few | - | CASSRTENSPLHF | TGTGCCAGCAGCCGGACGGAAAATTCACCCCTCCACTTT
TRBJ1-5 | TRBV7-8 | - | - | CASSRDLNQPQHF | TGTGCCAGCAGCCGGGACCTCAATCAGCCCCAGCATTTT
TRBJ2-7 | TRBV2 | - | TRBD1 | CASRDRFSSYEQYF | TGTGCCAGCAGGGACAGGTTTAGCTCCTACGAGCAGTACTTC
TRBJ1-2 | TRBV18 | - | - | CASSPPVGTRTHNYGYTF | TGTGCCAGCTCACCACCGGTCGGAACGCGAACGCATAACTATGGCTACACCTTC
TRBJ2-7 | TRBV11-2 | few | TRBD1 | CASGGQGFYEQYF | TGTGCCAGCGGGGGACAGGGATTCTACGAGCAGTACTTC
TRBJ1-2 | TRBV7-9 | few | - | CASSFGGGGDTF | TGTGCCAGCAGCTTCGGTGGGGGTGGCGACACCTTC
TRBJ1-4 | TRBV20-1 | - | - | CSAPRWGDSNEKLFF | TGCAGTGCCCCAAGGTGGGGAGATTCTAATGAAAAACTGTTTTTT
TRBJ1-1 | TRBV30 | few | - | CAWSVLNGNTEAFF | TGTGCCTGGAGTGTTTTGAACGGGAACACCGAAGCTTTCTTT
TRBJ2-3 | TRBV4-3 | few | TRBD2 | CASSRQRGGRDTQYF | TGCGCCAGCAGCCGGCAGCGGGGGGGCAGAGATACGCAGTATTTT
TRBJ1-1 | TRBV5-6 | few | - | CASSFRGGNGNTEAFF | TGTGCCAGCAGCTTTCGGGGGGGCAATGGTAACACTGAAGCTTTCTTT
TRBJ2-7 | TRBV27 | - | - | CASSSRPGEYEQYF | TGTGCCAGCAGTTCTCGGCCAGGGGAGTACGAGCAGTACTTC
TRBJ2-2 | TRBV5-1 | - | - | CASSWPVIGELFF | TGCGCCAGCAGCTGGCCCGTGATCGGGGAGCTGTTTTTT
TRBJ2-1 | TRBV7-2 | few | TRBD2 | CASSFQGIAGVIGNEQFF | TGTGCCAGCAGCTTCCAGGGGATAGCGGGGGTTATTGGCAATGAGCAGTTCTTC
TRBJ2-3 | TRBV7-3 | - | - | CASSLRMAGPQYF | TGTGCCAGCAGCTTAAGGATGGCGGGGCCGCAGTATTTT
TRBJ1-2 | TRBV21-1 | - | - | CASSKAVGGTAYGYTF | TGTGCCAGCAGCAAAGCGGTGGGAGGGACAGCTTATGGCTACACCTTC
TRBJ1-2 | TRBV5-6 | - | TRBD1 | CASSRQGNTVYGYTF | TGTGCCAGCAGCAGACAGGGGAACACTGTCTATGGCTACACCTTC